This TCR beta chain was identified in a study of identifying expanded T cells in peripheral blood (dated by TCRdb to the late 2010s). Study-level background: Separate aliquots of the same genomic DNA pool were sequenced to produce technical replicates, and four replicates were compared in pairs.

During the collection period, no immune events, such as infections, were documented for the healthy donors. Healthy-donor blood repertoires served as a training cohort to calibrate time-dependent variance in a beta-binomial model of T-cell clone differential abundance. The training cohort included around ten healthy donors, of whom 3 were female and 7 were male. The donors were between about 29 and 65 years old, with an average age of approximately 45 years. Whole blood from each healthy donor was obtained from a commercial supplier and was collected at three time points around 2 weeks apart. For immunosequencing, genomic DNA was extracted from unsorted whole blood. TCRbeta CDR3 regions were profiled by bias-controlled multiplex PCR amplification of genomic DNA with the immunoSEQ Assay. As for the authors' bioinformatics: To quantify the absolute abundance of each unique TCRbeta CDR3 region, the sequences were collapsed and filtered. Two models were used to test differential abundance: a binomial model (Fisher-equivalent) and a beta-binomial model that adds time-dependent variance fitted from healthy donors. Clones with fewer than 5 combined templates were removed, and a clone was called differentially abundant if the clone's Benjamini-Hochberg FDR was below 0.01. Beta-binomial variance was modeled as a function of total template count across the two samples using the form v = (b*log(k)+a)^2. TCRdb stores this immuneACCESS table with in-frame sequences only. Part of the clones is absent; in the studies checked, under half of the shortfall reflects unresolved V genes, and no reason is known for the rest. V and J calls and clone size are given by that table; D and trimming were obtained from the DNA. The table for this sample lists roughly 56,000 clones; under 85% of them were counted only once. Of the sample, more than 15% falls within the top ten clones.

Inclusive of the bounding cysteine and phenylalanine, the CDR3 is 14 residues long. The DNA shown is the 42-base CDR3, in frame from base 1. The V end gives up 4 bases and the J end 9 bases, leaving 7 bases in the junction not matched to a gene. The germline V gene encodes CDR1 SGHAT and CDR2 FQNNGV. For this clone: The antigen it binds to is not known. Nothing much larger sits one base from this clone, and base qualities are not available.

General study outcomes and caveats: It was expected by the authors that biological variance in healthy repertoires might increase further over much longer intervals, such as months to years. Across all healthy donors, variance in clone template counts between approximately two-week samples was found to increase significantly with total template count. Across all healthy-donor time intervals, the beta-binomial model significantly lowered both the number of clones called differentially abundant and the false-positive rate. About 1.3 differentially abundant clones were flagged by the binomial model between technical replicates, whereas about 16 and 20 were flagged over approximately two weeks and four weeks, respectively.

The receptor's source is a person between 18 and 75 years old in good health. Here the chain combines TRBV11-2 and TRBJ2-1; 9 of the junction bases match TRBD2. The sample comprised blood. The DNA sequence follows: TGTGCCAGCAGCTCTAGCGGGGTTGGGGGTGAGCAGTTCTTC. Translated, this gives CASSSSGVGGEQFF.